The 26 T cell receptor beta chains below all came from one sample that was sequenced in a study of blood T cell repertoires in COVID-19. Sequenced by immunoSEQ multiplex PCR; TCRdb stores in-frame clones only, minus some. The sample contains 200,000 to 250,000 clones, around 80% of which appear only once. The sample taken for sequencing was peripheral blood. These receptors were obtained from a woman in her thirties or forties who had recovered from COVID-19.

The rearrangement links TRBV5-1 to TRBJ2-5; no clear D. The CDR3 sequence is 15 residues long. The V end was cut by 0 bases, the J end by 2 bases, with 11 bases between. Germline assignment: CDR1 SGHRS and CDR2 YFSETQ. The CDR3 bases are TGCGCCAGCAGCTTGGTGGGCCAAATTCAAGAGACCCAGTACTTC. As protein: CASSLVGQIQETQYF.

J is TRBJ2-5 and V is TRBV30; possibly TRBD1 for D (6 bases). CDR1 and CDR2 (germline): GTSNPN, SVGIG (reference sequence). V lost 5 bases to trimming and J lost 5 bases, with 18 bases between them. The CDR3 covers 14 residues. The CDR3 DNA reads as TGTGCCTGGTCAGCCGGACAGTTGCCGGAGACCCAGTACTTC. Translating it yields CAWSAGQLPETQYF.

The chain carries TRBV11-3 and TRBJ1-6; D is undetermined. The CDR3 runs 14 residues. Germline-derived CDR1 and CDR2 are SGHNT and YENEEA. Trimming stripped 6 bases from V and 0 bases from J, with 6 bases between. The DNA for the CDR3 is TGTGCCAGCAGTTATAGCTCCTATAATTCACCCCTCCACTTT. Translation gives CASSYSSYNSPLHF.

This clone showed up just a few times. This chain links TRBV2 with TRBJ1-5, with D possibly being TRBD1 (6 bases). The CDR3 spans 14 residues. Germline V gene lookup returns CDR1 SNHLY and CDR2 FYNNEI. The V gene lost 4 bases and the J gene lost 5 bases, with 12 bases spanning the gap. CDR3: CASSGGRGDQPQHF. The CDR3 nucleotides are TGTGCCAGCAGTGGGGGCAGGGGAGATCAGCCCCAGCATTTT. Filled out from reference TRBV2 and TRBJ1-5, the complete variable domain reads EPEVTQTPSHQVTQMGQEVILRCVPISNHLYFYWYRQILGQKVEFLVSFYNNEISEKSEIFDDQFSVERPDGSNFTLKIRSTKLEDSAMYFCASSGGRGDQPQHFGDGTRLSIL.

In this sample, this clone turned up a few times. The CDR3 region has the DNA TGTGCCAGCAGCTTACATTGTTTTTTCCCCCAGGGGCCGGATGGCTACACCTTC. This codes for CASSLHCFFPQGPDGYTF. This chain links TRBV7-3 with TRBJ1-2; maybe TRBD1 (6 bases). Germline CDR1 and CDR2: SGHTA and FQGTGA. The CDR3 has 18 residues. Trimming took 2 bases from V and 6 from J, leaving 25 bases between them. The full variable domain, completed using reference TRBV7-3 and TRBJ1-2, is GAGVSQTPSNKVTEKGKYVELRCDPISGHTALYWYRQSLGQGPEFLIYFQGTGAADDSGLPNDRFFAVRPEGSVSTLKIQRTERGDSAVYLCASSLHCFFPQGPDGYTFGSGTRLTVV.

The chain links TRBV4-2 to TRBJ1-1; 7 nucleotides match TRBD1. Germline CDR1 and CDR2: LGHNA and YNFKEQ. The CDR3 has 13 residues. J lost 9 bases, V lost 4 bases, and 8 bases had no gene match. CDR3 sequence: CASSPGTAPQAFF. The DNA for the CDR3 is TGTGCCAGCAGCCCCGGGACAGCTCCTCAAGCTTTCTTT.

As DNA, the CDR3 is TGTGCCAGCAGCGCCGGACAGGGAAAGAAGGATGAGCAGTTCTTC. Its translation: CASSAGQGKKDEQFF. The chain links TRBV6-6 to TRBJ2-1; 8 bases are a match to TRBD1. This CDR3 has 15 amino acids. V gave up 6 bases and J gave up 8 bases; unmatched junction bases: 12. Germline V gives CDR1 MNHNY, CDR2 SVGAGI (reference sequence).

V and J are TRBV11-3 and TRBJ2-2, with TRBD1 identical over 8 bases. V lost 5 bases and J lost 5; bases outside the gene matches: 7. Germline V gene lookup returns CDR1 SGHNT and CDR2 YENEEA. This CDR3 comprises 15 residues. The CDR3 reads CASSPGQGRTGELFF. As DNA, the CDR3 is TGTGCCAGCAGCCCCGGACAGGGACGGACCGGGGAGCTGTTTTTT. Combining the CDR3 with reference TRBV11-3 and TRBJ2-2 gives the whole variable domain EAGVVQSPRYKIIEKKQPVAFWCNPISGHNTLYWYLQNLGQGPELLIRYENEEAVDDSQLPKDRFSAERLKGVDSTLKIQPAELGDSAVYLCASSPGQGRTGELFFGEGSRLTVL.

This chain connects TRBV11-3 to TRBJ2-7, with TRBD2 as a possible D gene (5 bases). The germline V and J ends were trimmed by 5 bases and 6 bases, with 23 bases remaining between them. The CDR3 length is 16 residues. In germline, CDR1 is SGHNT, CDR2 YENEEA. As DNA, the CDR3 is TGTGCCAGCAGCGTCTATGCCGGTGAGGGTTGGGTCGAGCAGTACTTC. Protein product: CASSVYAGEGWVEQYF. Full variable domain (rest looked up from reference TRBV11-3 and TRBJ2-7): EAGVVQSPRYKIIEKKQPVAFWCNPISGHNTLYWYLQNLGQGPELLIRYENEEAVDDSQLPKDRFSAERLKGVDSTLKIQPAELGDSAVYLCASSVYAGEGWVEQYFGPGTRLTVT.

The chain couples TRBV5-1 to TRBJ2-2; D unresolved. Trimming shortened V by 4 bases and J by 0 bases, and 10 bases separated the two germline ends. The CDR3 is 15 amino acids. Germline lookup yields CDR1 SGHRS and CDR2 YFSETQ. For the CDR3, the DNA is TGCGCCAGCAGCACCGCCTATTCGAACACCGGGGAGCTGTTTTTT. As protein: CASSTAYSNTGELFF. The variable domain in full, with the rest retrieved from reference TRBV5-1 and TRBJ2-2, is KAGVTQTPRYLIKTRGQQVTLSCSPISGHRSVSWYQQTPGQGLQFLFEYFSETQRNKGNFPGRFSGRQFSNSRSEMNVSTLELGDSALYLCASSTAYSNTGELFFGEGSRLTVL.

Only one count was recorded for this clone. The genes are TRBV3-1 (or the pseudogene TRBV3-2) and TRBJ2-1; 8 bases are shared with TRBD2. This CDR3 is built from 14 residues. In germline, CDR1 is LGHDT, CDR2 YNNKEL (reference sequence). J lost 4 bases, V lost 4 bases, and 3 bases had no gene match. CDR3 protein: CASSPAGVYNEQFF. CDR3 bases: TGTGCCAGCAGCCCAGCGGGGGTGTACAATGAGCAGTTCTTC.

This rearrangement joins TRBV14 to TRBJ2-2; D call uncertain. Trimming shortened V by 6 bases and J by 3 bases, and 8 bases separated the two germline ends. Germline assignment: CDR1 SGHDN and CDR2 FVKESK. This CDR3 is built from 13 residues. Here the CDR3 reads CASSPIDTGELFF. The CDR3 DNA follows: TGTGCCAGCAGTCCCATAGACACCGGGGAGCTGTTTTTT.

This clone occurred a few times. The chain is built from TRBV7-6 and TRBJ2-2; TRBD1 agrees at 8 bases. CDR3 length: 16 residues. Germline CDR1 and CDR2: SGHVS and FNYEAQ. Trimming cost V 0 bases and J 5 bases; bases outside gene matches: 5. As DNA, the CDR3 is TGTGCCAGCAGCTTAGCCAGGGGGCTGGGTACCGGGGAGCTGTTTTTT. Its translation is CASSLARGLGTGELFF.

The genes are TRBV4-1 and TRBJ2-1; maybe TRBD1 (5 bases). This CDR3 comprises 14 residues. Germline V gene data show CDR1 as MGHRA and CDR2 as YSYEKL. V was clipped by 0 bases and J by 3 bases, with 6 bases between them. CDR3 sequence: CASSQEDSYNEQFF. The DNA for the CDR3 is TGCGCCAGCAGCCAAGAAGACAGCTACAATGAGCAGTTCTTC.

The rearrangement uses TRBV7-2 and TRBJ2-6, with D perhaps matching TRBD1 (6 bases). CDR1 and CDR2 from the germline V gene are SGHTA and FQGNSA. This CDR3 is built from 21 residues. With 0 bases removed from V and 0 bases from J, the gap between germline ends came to 21 bases. CDR3 coding DNA: TGTGCCAGCAGCTTAGCGCATCTTCGGACAGTAACCCCCTCTGGGGCCAACGTCCTGACTTTC. It is translated as CASSLAHLRTVTPSGANVLTF. Full variable domain (outside the CDR3, taken from reference TRBV7-2 and TRBJ2-6): GAGVSQSPSNKVTEKGKDVELRCDPISGHTALYWYRQSLGQGLEFLIYFQGNSAPDKSGLPSDRFSAERTGGSVSTLTIQRTQQEDSAVYLCASSLAHLRTVTPSGANVLTFGAGSRLTVL.

The chain joins TRBV3-1 (or the pseudogene TRBV3-2) to TRBJ2-7, with 8 bases matching TRBD1. Unmatched junction bases numbered 8, after V lost 4 bases and J lost 6 bases. The germline gives CDR1 LGHDT, CDR2 YNNKEL (reference sequence). CDR3 length: 14 residues. This CDR3 is CASSPRTGPFEQYF. CDR3 nucleotide sequence: TGTGCCAGCAGCCCCCGGACAGGGCCGTTCGAGCAGTACTTC.

The chain links TRBV6-2 or TRBV6-3 to TRBJ1-2, with no clear D. The CDR3 totals 14 residues. CDR1 and CDR2 (germline): MNHEY, SVGEGT. The germline V and J ends were trimmed by 6 bases and 4 bases, with 15 bases remaining between them. This chain's CDR3 is CASSLRGSGYGYTF. The CDR3 DNA follows: TGTGCCAGCAGCCTCCGGGGAAGCGGCTATGGCTACACCTTC.

The CDR3 loop reads CASSPLGLAGVKNIQYF. The CDR3 coding sequence is TGTGCCAGCAGCCCACTCGGACTAGCGGGGGTCAAAAACATTCAGTACTTC. The chain recombines TRBV7-2 with TRBJ2-4; 13 bases fit TRBD2. This CDR3 comprises 17 residues. V lost 5 bases, J lost 3 bases, and 7 bases stayed unmatched. The germline V gene has CDR1 SGHTA and CDR2 FQGNSA.

The chain couples TRBV30 to TRBJ1-1; 8 bases are a match to TRBD1. The germline CDR1 and CDR2 sequences are GTSNPN and SVGIG (reference sequence). The CDR3 is made up of 13 amino acids. The ends lost 4 bases at V and 5 bases at J; junction bases unmatched: 6. CDR3 amino acids: CAWNPGGMTEAFF. The CDR3 DNA is TGTGCCTGGAACCCAGGGGGCATGACTGAAGCTTTCTTT. Variable domain in full (rest from reference TRBV30 and TRBJ1-1): SQTIHQWPATLVQPVGSPLSLECTVEGTSNPNLYWYRQAAGRGLQLLFYSVGIGQISSEVPQNLSASRPQDRQFILSSKKLLLSDSGFYLCAWNPGGMTEAFFGQGTRLTVV.

The rearrangement links TRBV25-1 to TRBJ1-6; 7 positions match TRBD1. CDR1 is MGHDK and CDR2 is SYGVNS in the germline V gene. The CDR3 consists of 14 residues. Losses at the gene ends were 6 bases for V and 10 bases for J; bases not matched to a gene: 9. The DNA of the CDR3 is TGTGCCAGCAGCGCGACAGGGTCGACATCACCCCTCCACTTT. It is translated as CASSATGSTSPLHF.

This sequence joins TRBV5-5 and TRBJ2-1; D is unresolved. Trimming shortened V by 9 bases and J by 0 bases, and 22 bases separated the two germline ends. Germline V CDR1 and CDR2: SGHKS, YYEKEE (reference sequence). This CDR3 spans 17 amino acids. The CDR3 DNA reads TGTGCCAACGACGGAAGAGACACCTTATTCTCCTACAATGAGCAGTTCTTC. Protein product: CANDGRDTLFSYNEQFF.

The chain links TRBV18 to TRBJ2-7; 8 nucleotides line up with TRBD2. J lost 1 base, V lost 5 bases, and 4 bases had no gene match. Germline-derived CDR1 and CDR2 are KGHSH and LQKENI. This CDR3 has 14 amino acids. CDR3 loop: CASSSGGGSYEQYF. CDR3 nucleotide sequence: TGTGCCAGCTCATCGGGAGGGGGGTCCTACGAGCAGTACTTC. Based on the CDR3 plus reference TRBV18 and TRBJ2-7, the full variable domain is NAGVMQNPRHLVRRRGQEARLRCSPMKGHSHVYWYRQLPEEGLKFMVYLQKENIIDESGMPKERFSAEFPKEGPSILRIQQVVRGDSAAYFCASSSGGGSYEQYFGPGTRLTVT.

In its sample, this clone was seen once. J is TRBJ2-1 and V is TRBV18, with TRBD1 as a possible D gene (5 bases). The V gene's germline CDR1 is KGHSH and CDR2 LQKENI. Trimming took 2 bases from V and 9 from J, leaving 14 bases between them. The CDR3 has 14 residues. Here the CDR3 DNA reads TGTGCCAGCTCACCATTCTTCAGGGATGGTGAGCAGTTCTTC. Its translation: CASSPFFRDGEQFF.

The V gene is TRBV4-3, the J gene TRBJ1-3, with a tentative D call TRBD1 (6 bases). The CDR3 consists of 15 residues. CDR1 and CDR2 from the germline V gene are LGHNA and YSLEER. Trimming left V 1 base short and J 0 bases short, with 7 bases between. The CDR3 sequence is CASSQGTDSGNTIYF. For the CDR3, the DNA is TGCGCCAGCAGCCAAGGGACAGACTCTGGAAACACCATATATTTT.

The chain has TRBV2 and TRBJ1-1, with 8 bases fitting TRBD1. CDR3 length equals 16 residues. The J segment lost 5 bases and the V segment lost 7 bases, leaving 15 bases of the junction unmatched. Per germline, CDR1 SNHLY and CDR2 FYNNEI. The CDR3 is CASIQDRGQGSTEAFF. Here the CDR3 DNA reads TGTGCCAGCATTCAAGATAGAGGACAGGGTAGTACTGAAGCTTTCTTT.

The chain uses TRBV5-4 and TRBJ1-6; no firm D call. The CDR3 extends over 13 amino acids. CDR1 and CDR2 (germline): SGHNT, YYREEE (reference sequence). The V end lost 0 bases, the J end lost 8 bases, and 6 bases lay between the germline ends. The CDR3 spells CASSLVSDSPLHF. CDR3 nucleotides: TGTGCCAGCAGCTTGGTTAGTGATTCACCCCTCCACTTT.